This TCR beta chain came from a study of blood T cell repertoires in COVID-19. Study background: Sample material is recorded as cDNA or gDNA derived from T cells, B-cell-depleted T cells, or PBMCs.

Profiled with immunoSEQ multiplex PCR; TCRdb holds only in-frame clones, not every one. This sample has hundreds of thousands of clones, with 89% found just once. Sequences were obtained from peripheral blood. This sequence originates from a woman aged 55 to 70 with acute or convalescent COVID-19.

This CDR3 reads CASRQGANYEQYF. As DNA, the CDR3 is TGTGCCAGCAGGCAGGGGGCGAACTACGAGCAGTACTTC. The V gene is TRBV28, the J gene TRBJ2-7, with 8 positions matching TRBD1. Losses at the gene ends were 6 bases for V and 3 bases for J; bases not matched to a gene: 4. CDR3 length: 13 residues. The germline gives CDR1 MDHEN, CDR2 SYDVKM.